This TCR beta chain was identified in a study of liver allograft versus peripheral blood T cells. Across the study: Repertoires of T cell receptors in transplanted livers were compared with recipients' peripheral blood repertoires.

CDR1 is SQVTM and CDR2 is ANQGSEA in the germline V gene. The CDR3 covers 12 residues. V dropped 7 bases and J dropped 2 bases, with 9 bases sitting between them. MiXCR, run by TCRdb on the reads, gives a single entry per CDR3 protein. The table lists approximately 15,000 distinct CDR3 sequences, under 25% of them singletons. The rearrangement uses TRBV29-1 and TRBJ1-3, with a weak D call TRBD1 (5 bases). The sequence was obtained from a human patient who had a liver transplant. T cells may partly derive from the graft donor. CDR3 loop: CSGEGPGNTIYF. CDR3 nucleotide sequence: TGCAGCGGGGAGGGACCTGGAAACACCATATATTTT. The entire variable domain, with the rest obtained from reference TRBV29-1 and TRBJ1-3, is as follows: SAVISQKPSRDICQRGTSLTIQCQVDSQVTMMFWYRQQPGQSLTLIATANQGSEATYESGFVIDKFPISRPNLTFSTLTVSNMSPEDSSIYLCSGEGPGNTIYFGEGSWLTVV.